This record covers a single TCR beta chain. Its cognate antigen is unknown. This entry comes from a study of T cells in localized non-small cell lung cancer. Findings and limits, study-wide: Appearances in adjacent lung were noted for a median 57 of the top 100 tumor clones.

The CDR3 has 16 amino acids. CDR1 SGHAT and CDR2 FQNNGV come from the germline V gene. Losses at the gene ends were 0 bases for V and 4 bases for J; bases not matched to a gene: 5. Clones were sequenced by immunoSEQ multiplex PCR, and TCRdb holds only the in-frame ones, with some missing. In the table there are about 40,000 clones, about 90% of which are singletons. This TCR was sampled from a man aged 35-75 years with stage I lung adenocarcinoma. The chain combines TRBV11-2 with TRBJ2-3, with TRBD2 matching 9 bases. The sample was peripheral blood, taken before any cancer treatment. DNA of the CDR3: TGTGCCAGCAGCTTAGAACGGACTAGCGAGGCAGATACGCAGTATTTT. It translates to CASSLERTSEADTQYF.